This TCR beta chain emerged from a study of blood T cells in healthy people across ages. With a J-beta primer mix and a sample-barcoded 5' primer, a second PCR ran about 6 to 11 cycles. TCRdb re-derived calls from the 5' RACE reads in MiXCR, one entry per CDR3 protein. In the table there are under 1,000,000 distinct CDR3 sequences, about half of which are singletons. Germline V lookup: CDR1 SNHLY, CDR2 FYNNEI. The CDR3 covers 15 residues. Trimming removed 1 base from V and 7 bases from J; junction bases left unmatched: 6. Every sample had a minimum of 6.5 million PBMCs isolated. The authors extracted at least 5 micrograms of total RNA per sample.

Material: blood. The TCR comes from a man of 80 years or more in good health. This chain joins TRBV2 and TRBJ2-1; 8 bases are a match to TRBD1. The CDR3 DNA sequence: TGTGCCAGCAGTGAAGGGACAGGGTTGCAAAATGAGCAGTTCTTC. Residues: CASSEGTGLQNEQFF.